The 8 T cell receptor beta chains given below trace back to one sample, sequenced in a study of cytomegalovirus exposure and HLA in healthy donors. Primers for the PCR totalled 60 Vbeta and 13 Jbeta. Generated by immunoSEQ multiplex PCR, the TCRdb table keeps only in-frame clones and is missing some. The sample features tens of thousands of clones, with 1.1% in its top ten. Sequenced sample: PBMCs. The receptors were gathered from a woman under 40 in good health and CMV-seronegative.

This chain uses TRBV7-2 with TRBJ2-7; D may be TRBD1 (6 bases). V lost 5 bases, J lost 7 bases, and 18 bases lay in between. From germline, CDR1 is SGHTA and CDR2 FQGNSA. This CDR3 comprises 14 residues. The CDR3 DNA reads TGTGCCAGCAGCCCGGACAGTGGGGCGGAAGAGCAGTACTTC. Amino acid sequence: CASSPDSGAEEQYF.

V usage is TRBV4-1 and J usage is TRBJ1-1; 7 nucleotides agree with TRBD1. Trimming took 6 bases from V and 3 from J; bases not matched to a gene: 16. There are 17 residues in the CDR3. CDR1 MGHRA and CDR2 YSYEKL come from the germline V gene. DNA of the CDR3: TGCGCCAGCAGTCTAACCCTTCTCTACAGGGGCCACACTGAAGCTTTCTTT. This translates into CASSLTLLYRGHTEAFF.

The chain recombines TRBV2 with TRBJ1-1; unclear D gene. The CDR3 consists of 14 residues. The germline CDR1 and CDR2 sequences are SNHLY and FYNNEI. Trimming pared 8 bases from V and 3 bases from J, leaving 16 bases between. The CDR3 bases are TGTGCCAGCGGAGGAGTCCGGAGGGACACTGAAGCTTTCTTT. Translated: CASGGVRRDTEAFF. The entire variable domain, with the rest obtained from reference TRBV2 and TRBJ1-1, is as follows: EPEVTQTPSHQVTQMGQEVILRCVPISNHLYFYWYRQILGQKVEFLVSFYNNEISEKSEIFDDQFSVERPDGSNFTLKIRSTKLEDSAMYFCASGGVRRDTEAFFGQGTRLTVV.

V is TRBV19 and J is TRBJ1-2, with D possibly being TRBD1 (5 bases). Germline V CDR1 and CDR2: LNHDA, SQIVND (reference sequence). Trimming cost V 3 bases and J 4 bases, with 9 bases left between them. The CDR3 covers 13 residues. CDR3 amino acids: CASSILGLYGYTF. The DNA for the CDR3 is TGTGCCAGTAGTATTTTGGGGCTCTATGGCTACACCTTC.

V gene TRBV6-5 combines with J gene TRBJ1-2, with D perhaps TRBD1 (5 bases). V lost 0 bases and J lost 3, with 8 bases in between. CDR1 MNHEY and CDR2 SVGAGI come from the germline V gene. CDR3 length equals 14 residues. CDR3 in DNA: TGTGCCAGCAGTTACTCGCCGGGGGACTATGGCTACACCTTC. Its translation: CASSYSPGDYGYTF.

The chain combines TRBV7-8 with TRBJ2-7; tentative D call: TRBD2 (5 bases). The germline V and J ends were trimmed by 8 bases and 5 bases, with 16 bases remaining between them. From germline, CDR1 is SGHVS and CDR2 FQNEAQ. This CDR3 has 13 amino acids. The CDR3 loop reads CASLGLSSHEQYF. The CDR3 region has the DNA TGTGCCAGCCTCGGACTTTCATCGCACGAGCAGTACTTC.

The chain employs TRBV7-9 and TRBJ2-5; 12 bases match TRBD2. The CDR3 is made up of 16 amino acids. After removal of 5 bases from V and 5 bases from J, the junction contained 9 bases not matched to a gene. Germline-derived CDR1 and CDR2 are SEHNR and FQNEAQ (reference sequence). The CDR3 nucleotides are TGTGCCAGCAGCATACCTAGCGGGGGGGCCTTCGAGACCCAGTACTTC. Amino acids: CASSIPSGGAFETQYF.

V gene TRBV28 combines with J gene TRBJ2-5; D is uncertain. Germline V gene lookup returns CDR1 MDHEN and CDR2 SYDVKM. Trimming shortened V by 5 bases and J by 2 bases, and 6 bases separated the two germline ends. The CDR3 consists of 12 residues. The CDR3 is CASSLSQETQYF. In DNA, the CDR3 is TGTGCCAGCAGTCTTAGTCAAGAGACCCAGTACTTC.